A single sample gave rise to the 5 T cell receptor beta chains below, sequenced in a study of CD8 T cell repertoires and HIV-1 epitope variants. Assay: immunoSEQ multiplex PCR; the TCRdb copy retains only in-frame clones and omits some. The sample holds about 90,000 clones; 70% to 75% are singletons and the top ten take more than 25%. Sequencing was done on a sample of uncultured baseline CD8+ T cells from peripheral blood mononuclear cells (PBMCs). These receptors came from a male donor with HIV.

J is TRBJ2-2 and V is TRBV27, with D uncertain. The germline gives CDR1 MNHEY, CDR2 SMNVEV (reference sequence). Trimming cost V 6 bases and J 7 bases, with 12 bases left between them. The CDR3 totals 13 residues. The chain's CDR3 is CASRSELFGELFF. In nucleotides, the CDR3 is TGTGCCAGCAGATCAGAGCTTTTCGGGGAGCTGTTTTTT.

The gene calls are TRBV7-2 and TRBJ1-5; tentatively, D is TRBD1 (5 bases). The V gene lost 4 bases and the J gene lost 5 bases, with 12 bases spanning the gap. CDR1 and CDR2 (germline): SGHTA, FQGNSA. This CDR3 is 14 amino acids long. The CDR3 DNA reads as TGTGCCAGCAGCTATTCAGGGAGGGATCAGCCCCAGCATTTT. As protein: CASSYSGRDQPQHF.

In its sample, this clone was seen a few times. The rearrangement links TRBV5-6 to TRBJ1-1; D possibly corresponds to TRBD1 (6 bases). The V gene's germline CDR1 is SGHDT and CDR2 YYEEEE. The CDR3 contains 16 residues. Trimming took off 1 base at V and 0 bases at J, with 13 bases between the two ends. Here the CDR3 reads CASSLWGGGMNTEAFF. The CDR3 DNA sequence: TGTGCCAGCAGCTTGTGGGGAGGGGGAATGAACACTGAAGCTTTCTTT.

This chain links TRBV6-5 with TRBJ2-7; weak D call: TRBD1 (5 bases). Per germline, CDR1 MNHEY and CDR2 SVGAGI. V lost 6 bases and J lost 0, with 6 bases in between. This CDR3 is 12 amino acids long. Written as DNA, the CDR3 is TGTGCCAGCAGCGACAGCTCCTACGAGCAGTACTTC. Protein: CASSDSSYEQYF.

The CDR3 loop is CASSQGWSDEKLFF. DNA of the CDR3: TGTGCCAGCAGCCAGGGGTGGTCGGATGAAAAACTGTTTTTT. The chain is built from TRBV7-9 and TRBJ1-4, with TRBD1 as a possible D gene (6 bases). Per germline, CDR1 SEHNR and CDR2 FQNEAQ (reference sequence). V was pared by 5 bases and J by 6 bases, with 13 bases between. The CDR3 is 14 residues long.